This is a list of T cell receptor beta chains from one sample in a study of T-cell memory formation after mild COVID-19. Using its own MiXCR run on the 5' RACE reads, TCRdb lists one record per CDR3 protein. The sample consists of hundreds of thousands of distinct CDR3 sequences, 20% to 25% of them appearing once. Sequenced: PBMCs or a T cell subset sorted from them (not recorded which). These receptors were taken from an adult woman who had mild COVID-19 (a few samples of this study predate the infection). Cell type and time point are not known. CDR3s include the opening cysteine and the closing phenylalanine or tryptophan. D genes are given only for firm matches. The size of a clone is reported for some rows only, either as once, few or many, or as a class for expanded clones.

V gene	J gene	D gene	clone size	CDR3 DNA	CDR3 protein
TRBV11-2	TRBJ2-1	TRBD2	few	TGTGCCATCTCGGGAGGGCCGGGAAATGAGCAGTTCTTC	CAISGGPGNEQFF
TRBV12-3/TRBV12-4	TRBJ2-7	TRBD1	many	TGTGCCAGCAGTCATGGACAGGGCTACGAGCAGTACTTC	CASSHGQGYEQYF
TRBV6-5	TRBJ2-3	-	few	TGTGCCAGCACCGGGAAAGGCACAGATACGCAGTATTTT	CASTGKGTDTQYF
TRBV7-9	TRBJ1-1	-	-	TGTGCCAGCAGCTTGAAGGGGGGGCCCACTGAAGCTTTCTTT	CASSLKGGPTEAFF
TRBV30	TRBJ1-5	TRBD1	many	TGTGCCTGGAGTGTCTTGACAGGGACAGGTCAGCCCCAGCATTTT	CAWSVLTGTGQPQHF
TRBV12-3/TRBV12-4	TRBJ2-7	-	few	TGTGCCAGCAGTTCCTCAAGAGGGGCAGGAGGGACGCACTACGAGCAGTACTTC	CASSSSRGAGGTHYEQYF
TRBV6-1	TRBJ2-6	-	-	TGTGCCAGCAAGTTGGTATCTGGGGCCAACGTCCTGACTTTC	CASKLVSGANVLTF
TRBV5-1	TRBJ1-6	-	-	TGCGCCAGCAGCCACGGGTCCCGGACAGCCAATTCACCCCTCCACTTT	CASSHGSRTANSPLHF
TRBV11-2	TRBJ2-5	TRBD2	-	TGTGCCAGCAGCGCGTTACTAGCGAACCAAGAGACCCAGTACTTC	CASSALLANQETQYF
TRBV6-1	TRBJ2-1	-	few	TGTGCCAGCAATTCTGTTTATGAGCAGTTCTTC	CASNSVYEQFF
TRBV19	TRBJ1-1	TRBD1	few	TGTGCCAGTAACCGTGGACAGGGGAACACTGAAGCTTTCTTT	CASNRGQGNTEAFF
TRBV7-2	TRBJ2-3	TRBD2	-	TGTGCCAGCAGGTTGCCGGGAGGGCCTTCAGATACGCAGTATTTT	CASRLPGGPSDTQYF
TRBV3-1	TRBJ2-7	-	few	TGTGCCAGCAGCCGGGGAAGCGGCTTCGGGCAGTACTTC	CASSRGSGFGQYF
TRBV10-2	TRBJ2-3	TRBD2	-	TGCGCCAGCGGAAGCGGGGGTGGCGATACGCAGTATTTT	CASGSGGGDTQYF
TRBV7-2	TRBJ1-1	-	few	TGTGCCAGCAGCCCCGGTAGGAGGGACTTATGGGTGAACACTGAAGCTTTCTTT	CASSPGRRDLWVNTEAFF
TRBV3-1	TRBJ2-7	-	-	TGTGCCAGCAGCCCGGGTGTCAGCGGCTACGAGCAGTACTTC	CASSPGVSGYEQYF
TRBV5-1	TRBJ2-4	TRBD2	-	TGCGCCAGCAGCCCTCGGACTAGCGCCGGTCTAGCCAAAAACATTCAGTACTTC	CASSPRTSAGLAKNIQYF
TRBV7-2	TRBJ2-7	-	-	TGTGCCAGCAGCCCGCGACCCCCGGCTGGCGAGCAGTACTTC	CASSPRPPAGEQYF
TRBV18	TRBJ2-7	TRBD1	-	TGTGCCAGCTCACCAACGGGATCGACAGGGTTAAGCGAGCAGTACTTC	CASSPTGSTGLSEQYF
TRBV3-1	TRBJ2-7	TRBD1	few	TGTGCCAGCAGCCCAGGGGGACAGGCGGCCGGCGAGCAGTACTTC	CASSPGGQAAGEQYF
TRBV12-3/TRBV12-4	TRBJ2-1	TRBD1	few	TGTGCCAGCAAAGGGGACAGGTTGATCAATGAGCAGTTCTTC	CASKGDRLINEQFF
TRBV24-1	TRBJ2-2	TRBD2	-	TGTGCCACCAGTGAATCGTTCCGGAGAGGGAGGGGCACCGGGGAGCTGTTTTTT	CATSESFRRGRGTGELFF
TRBV20-1	TRBJ2-2	TRBD1	-	TGCAGTGCTACGACAGGGGGGAACACCGGGGAGCTGTTTTTT	CSATTGGNTGELFF
TRBV5-1	TRBJ2-7	TRBD1	few	TGCGCCAGCAGCGAGGGACAGTACAACGAGCAGTACTTC	CASSEGQYNEQYF
TRBV5-1	TRBJ2-7	TRBD2	-	TGCGCCAGCAGCCCCAGGACTAGCGGGGCCCACGAGCAGTACTTC	CASSPRTSGAHEQYF
TRBV7-9	TRBJ2-7	-	-	TGTGCCAGCAGCGTAGGGGGACTTAGCACCTACGAGCAGTACTTC	CASSVGGLSTYEQYF
TRBV18	TRBJ1-2	-	-	TGTGCCAGCTCACAGGGACAACCCTATGGCTACACCTTC	CASSQGQPYGYTF
TRBV18	TRBJ1-1	-	-	TGTGCCAGCTCACCTCCCGGTAGGCTTTTGAACACTGAAGCTTTCTTT	CASSPPGRLLNTEAFF
TRBV27	TRBJ2-3	-	-	-	CASSSSWADTQYF
TRBV15	TRBJ1-5	-	-	TGTGCCACCAGCACAGGGTCCGGCAATCAGCCCCAGCATTTT	CATSTGSGNQPQHF
TRBV29-1	TRBJ2-5	-	few	TGCAGCGTTGTAGCCCGAAGACGGGGGTACCAAGAGACCCAGTACTTC	CSVVARRRGYQETQYF
TRBV12-3/TRBV12-4	TRBJ2-5	TRBD2	-	TGTGCCAGCAGCTCTACTAGCGCGGAAGAGACCCAGTACTTC	CASSSTSAEETQYF
TRBV10-3	TRBJ1-1	TRBD1	-	TGTGCCATCAGAGAGCCGGGGGACAGAACGCGTGAAGCTTTCTTT	CAIREPGDRTREAFF
TRBV10-3	TRBJ1-5	-	few	TGTGCCATCAGAGACGACCGGGTCCCCAATCAGCCCCAGCATTTT	CAIRDDRVPNQPQHF
TRBV11-3	TRBJ2-3	TRBD1	-	TGTGCCAGCAGCTTAGGGACAGGGGGGATTGAAACAGATACGCAGTATTTT	CASSLGTGGIETDTQYF
TRBV20-1	TRBJ1-1	-	-	TGCAGTCCAAACCTACCCTTGAACACTGAAGCTTTCTTT	CSPNLPLNTEAFF
TRBV4-1	TRBJ2-7	-	few	TGCGCCAGCAGCCAATGGGTACGGGACACGTCCTACGAGCAGTACTTC	CASSQWVRDTSYEQYF
TRBV11-2	TRBJ1-2	-	-	TGTGCCAGCAGCTTAGAGGCGGTCAGGGGTTTAAGTGGCTACACCTTC	CASSLEAVRGLSGYTF
TRBV18	TRBJ2-7	TRBD1	-	TGTGCCAGCTCACCAAGGGACAGGGGGCCGTACGAGCAGTACTTC	CASSPRDRGPYEQYF
TRBV18	TRBJ1-1	-	many	TGTGCCAGCTCGGCCGACAGGAAGAACACTGAAGCTTTCTTT	CASSADRKNTEAFF
TRBV24-1	TRBJ2-3	-	-	TGTGCCACCAGTGATCATGGAGGGGGCCTCACAGATACGCAGTATTTT	CATSDHGGGLTDTQYF
TRBV20-1	TRBJ1-4	TRBD1	-	TGCAGTGCCCCGACCCTGGGACAGGGACATGAAAAACTGTTTTTT	CSAPTLGQGHEKLFF
TRBV6-2/TRBV6-3	TRBJ1-1	-	few	TGTGCCAGCAGTGTTCGGACAGCTGAAGCTTTCTTT	CASSVRTAEAFF
TRBV5-6	TRBJ2-1	-	-	TGTGCCAGCAGCGCCCACGCCGAGGGTTACAATGAGCAGTTCTTC	CASSAHAEGYNEQFF